This TCR beta chain was captured by sequencing in a study of shared clonotypes between healthy human individuals. Assay used: immunoSEQ multiplex PCR; TCRdb lists only in-frame clones, some missing. This table has roughly 600,000 clones, more than 95% appearing once. V lost 4 bases and J lost 9, with 14 bases in between. The CDR3 extends over 13 amino acids. The germline V gene encodes CDR1 SGHRS and CDR2 YFSETQ. Terminally differentiated effector memory CD45RA+ cells were excluded by CCR7 positive selection of CD45RO-negative cells. Sequenced material: naive CD8+ T cells sorted from blood. The chain recombines TRBV5-1 with TRBJ2-1; a possible D gene is TRBD2 (5 bases). This TCR was recovered from a man aged 30-40 years in good health. The CDR3 region has the DNA TGCGCCAGCAGCCACCTGGGAGCCGGTGAGCAGTTCTTC. Its protein is CASSHLGAGEQFF.